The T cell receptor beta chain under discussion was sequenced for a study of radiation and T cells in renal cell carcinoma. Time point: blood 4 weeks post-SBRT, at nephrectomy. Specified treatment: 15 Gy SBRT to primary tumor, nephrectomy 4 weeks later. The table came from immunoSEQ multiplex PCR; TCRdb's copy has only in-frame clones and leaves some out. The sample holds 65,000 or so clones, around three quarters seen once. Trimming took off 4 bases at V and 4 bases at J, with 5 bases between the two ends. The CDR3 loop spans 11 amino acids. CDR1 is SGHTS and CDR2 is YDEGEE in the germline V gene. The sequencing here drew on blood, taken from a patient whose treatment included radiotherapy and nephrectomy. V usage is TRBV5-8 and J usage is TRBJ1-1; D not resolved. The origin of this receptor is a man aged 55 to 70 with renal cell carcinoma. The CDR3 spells CASSAITEAFF. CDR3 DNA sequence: TGTGCCAGCAGCGCGATCACTGAAGCTTTCTTT.